This T cell receptor beta chain was recorded in a study of cytomegalovirus exposure and HLA in healthy donors. This clone occurred a few times. PCR primers comprised 60 Vbeta and 13 Jbeta primers. Only in-frame clones appear in the TCRdb table, and some are missing; sequencing was by immunoSEQ multiplex PCR. The sample lists over 150,000 clones, 55% to 80% occurring once. Sequencing was performed on PBMCs. The source of this sequence is a woman aged 18-29 years in good health and CMV-seropositive.

As DNA, the CDR3 is TGTGCCAGCAGCCAAATAGCGGGATACGTAGGCAATGAGCAGTTCTTC. Amino acid sequence: CASSQIAGYVGNEQFF. The chain joins TRBV4-2 to TRBJ2-1, with 8 bases identical to TRBD2. The CDR3 is 16 amino acids. Unmatched junction bases numbered 9, after V lost 2 bases and J lost 6 bases. CDR1 and CDR2 from the germline V gene are LGHNA and YNFKEQ.